This TCR beta chain was sequenced for a study of shared clonotypes between healthy human individuals. Overall study findings and caveats: Tissue TCR repertoires likely differ from these blood-only repertoires.

Deep was the level at which the assay was run. Genomic DNA of every subset was divided equally among multiple immunoSEQ plates. Using about 190 ng DNA, about 30,000 T cell genomes, the sorted-subset replicate PCRs were run. The method was immunoSEQ multiplex PCR; TCRdb's version includes in-frame clones alone and lacks a portion of them. The table records about 680,000 clones, 92% of them present only once. CD8 cells classed as naive were CD45RO-negative and positively selected for CCR7, excluding terminally differentiated effector memory CD45RA+ cells. CDR3 size: 13 residues. V lost 4 bases and J lost 0, with 5 bases in between. Germline V lookup: CDR1 SGHRS, CDR2 YFSETQ. About this clone itself: Its specificity is unknown.

The receptor was isolated from a man aged 25-45 years in good health. The chain uses TRBV5-1 and TRBJ1-3; D not certain. Sequences were obtained from naive CD8+ T cells sorted from blood. The CDR3 nucleotides read TGCGCCAGCAGCAGGGACTCTGGAAACACCATATATTTT. This encodes CASSRDSGNTIYF.